This is a list of T cell receptor beta chains from one sample in a study of blood T cell repertoires in COVID-19. Generated by immunoSEQ multiplex PCR, the TCRdb table keeps only in-frame clones and is missing some. The sample lists 25,000 to 35,000 clones, 85% to 95% occurring once. The sample was peripheral blood. All receptors come from a woman in her 70s with COVID-19, enrolled during active disease. Each CDR3 is given without its conserved first and last residue. Each record gives: V gene, J gene, CDR3 protein.

TRBV3-1/TRBV3-2	TRBJ2-2	ASSQGSGTNTGELF
TRBV24-1	TRBJ2-1	ATSDPAPQGALNEQF
TRBV6-2/TRBV6-3	TRBJ1-2	ASSPAQGTFYGYT
TRBV19	TRBJ1-1	ASSEQGRWSTEAF
TRBV3-1/TRBV3-2	TRBJ2-3	ASTGRISTDTQY
TRBV21-1	TRBJ2-5	ASSKGITDPASLLAGGETQY
TRBV27	TRBJ2-1	ASSLWAIPSSYNEQF
TRBV6-5	TRBJ1-1	ASRNEGQLNTEAF
TRBV9	TRBJ1-5	ASSVSTGTGDQPQH
TRBV5-1	TRBJ2-7	ASTHSGWDSSYEQY
TRBV15	TRBJ1-2	ATSRQGVDGYT
TRBV19	TRBJ1-2	ASSPRTGGELSNYGYT
TRBV27	TRBJ2-5	ASRSRTGGGETQY
TRBV7-3	TRBJ2-1	ASSPSGSGNEQF
TRBV7-8	TRBJ1-3	ASSLTSSGNTIY
TRBV15	TRBJ1-5	ATSRGTRVSNQPQH
TRBV24-1	TRBJ2-2	ATSDTRGVSLSTGELF
TRBV27	TRBJ2-2	ASSLAGLITGELF
TRBV14	TRBJ2-2	ASSRQGGNTGELF
TRBV28	TRBJ1-6	ASRLEVGSPLH
TRBV6-5	TRBJ1-2	ASSYTGAGYGYT
TRBV30	TRBJ1-1	AWSPGRGEAF
TRBV5-1	TRBJ1-2	ASTLGGNYGYT
TRBV28	TRBJ1-1	ASSTQGSTEAF
TRBV9	TRBJ1-5	ASSGGGTGGNQPQH
TRBV9	TRBJ2-1	ASSVMGRDEQF
TRBV19	TRBJ2-7	ASSILGSAREQY
TRBV14	TRBJ2-7	ASSQGGNPYEQY
TRBV7-2	TRBJ2-7	ASSLVSRYEQY
TRBV19	TRBJ1-4	ATGTAAGSLF
TRBV2	TRBJ1-5	ASQGQSNQPQH
TRBV5-1	TRBJ2-7	ASSSNPGQGSNEQY
TRBV10-3	TRBJ2-2	AISDRENTGELF
TRBV7-7	TRBJ2-1	ASSAHLVAGGTVWYNEQF
TRBV11-2	TRBJ1-5	ASALTSNQPQH
TRBV5-1	TRBJ2-2	ASYRTNTGELF
TRBV13	TRBJ2-1	ASSLGGISYNEQF